The sequence of this T cell receptor (beta chain) was determined in a study of neurological immune-mediated disorders. Notes on the study in general: Phylogenetic grouping assigned the repertoires of 18 of 34 multiple sclerosis patients to a single related-CDR3 cluster, representing a possible signature.

Germline V gene sequence: CDR1 MGHRA, CDR2 YSYEKL. This CDR3 spans 16 amino acids. V lost 1 base, J lost 0 bases, and 10 bases lay in between. TCRdb called the 5' RACE reads again in MiXCR, with one record for every CDR3 protein. The profile covers over 45,000 distinct CDR3 sequences, with 3% to 3.5% appearing a single time and approximately 5.8% taken by the ten largest. This clonotype appeared many times. No antigen is known for it. V and J are TRBV4-1 and TRBJ2-1; D gene unclear. The sequenced sample consisted of PBMCs. This clonotype was sampled from a man in his forties with multiple sclerosis. In nucleotides, the CDR3 is TGCGCCAGCAGCCAAGTGGATATAGTCTCCTACAATGAGCAGTTCTTC. This encodes CASSQVDIVSYNEQFF.